This entry describes one TCR beta chain. This table comes from immunoSEQ multiplex PCR, and its TCRdb copy is limited to in-frame clones, with some not included. The table lists 150,000 or so clones, roughly 86% of them singletons. The data were taken from a study of blood T cell repertoires in COVID-19. The receptor comes from a man aged 45-60 years with active or convalescent COVID-19. Source material: peripheral blood.

CDR3 nucleotides: TGTGCCAGCAGCTTATCCGGACATTACTACGAGCAGTACTTC. It yields the protein CASSLSGHYYEQYF. The V and J genes are TRBV7-9 and TRBJ2-7, with D perhaps TRBD1 (5 bases). The CDR3 sequence is 14 residues long. V was clipped by 2 bases and J by 3 bases, with 11 bases between them. Per the germline V gene, CDR1 is SEHNR and CDR2 is FQNEAQ (reference sequence).